These 22 T cell receptor beta chains share one sample of origin, sequenced in a study of cytomegalovirus exposure and HLA in healthy donors. Only in-frame clones appear in the TCRdb table, and some are missing; sequencing was by immunoSEQ multiplex PCR. The data contain about 150,000 clones, roughly 87% of them seen just once; the ten biggest clones take up over 8.5%. Sample: PBMCs. These receptor sequences come from a woman aged 18-30 years in good health and CMV-seropositive.

There are many counts of this clone. This sequence joins TRBV7-2 and TRBJ2-1; 11 nucleotides align to TRBD2. V was clipped by 2 bases and J by 5 bases; unmatched bases: 8. The CDR3 extends over 17 amino acids. The germline gives CDR1 SGHTA, CDR2 FQGNSA. For the CDR3, the DNA is TGTGCCAGCAGCTTAATCCGCGGGACTAGCGGTGACAATGAGCAGTTCTTC. Encoded protein: CASSLIRGTSGDNEQFF.

The V gene is TRBV12-5, the J gene TRBJ2-2; TRBD1 matches at 10 bases. After removal of 0 bases from V and 4 bases from J, the junction contained 2 bases not matched to a gene. The germline V gene has CDR1 LGHNT and CDR2 FRNRAP. The CDR3 sequence is 16 residues long. CDR3 amino acids: CASGLVRDRGTGELFF. The CDR3 DNA reads as TGTGCTAGTGGTTTGGTAAGGGACAGGGGCACCGGGGAGCTGTTTTTT.

V is TRBV9 and J is TRBJ1-6; 9 nucleotides line up with TRBD1. Trimming at V came to 4 bases and at J to 8 bases, leaving 4 bases not matched to a gene. This CDR3 has 14 residues. The germline V gene has CDR1 SGDLS and CDR2 YYNGEE. The CDR3 DNA reads as TGTGCCAGCAGCATCAGACAGGGGGATTCACCCCTCCACTTT. Its protein product is CASSIRQGDSPLHF.

This chain links TRBV11-2 with TRBJ1-1; unclear D gene. The V end was cut by 2 bases, the J end by 4 bases, with 11 bases between. CDR3 size: 14 residues. CDR1 SGHAT and CDR2 FQNNGV come from the germline V gene. This CDR3 reads CASSLRVIPTEAFF. The CDR3 region has the DNA TGTGCCAGCAGCTTACGAGTGATCCCCACTGAAGCTTTCTTT. The complete variable domain, with remaining parts taken from reference TRBV11-2 and TRBJ1-1, reads EAGVAQSPRYKIIEKRQSVAFWCNPISGHATLYWYQQILGQGPKLLIQFQNNGVVDDSQLPKDRFSAERLKGVDSTLKIQPAKLEDSAVYLCASSLRVIPTEAFFGQGTRLTVV.

With regard to this clone: This sample includes further DNA sequences coding for the same CDR3. The V and J genes are TRBV6-1 and TRBJ1-2, with D uncertain. The V gene's germline CDR1 is MNHNS and CDR2 SASEGT. The CDR3 consists of 12 residues. V was trimmed by 2 bases and J by 4 bases, leaving 5 bases between them. The CDR3 is CASSERVYGYTF. The CDR3, as DNA: TGTGCCAGCAGTGAACGGGTCTATGGCTACACCTTC.

CDR3 sequence (DNA): TGTGCCAGCAGCTTAGACAGGTTCTATGAGCAGTTCTTC. Translation gives CASSLDRFYEQFF. This chain joins TRBV11-3 and TRBJ2-1; D is unclear. In germline, CDR1 is SGHNT, CDR2 YENEEA. Trimming took off 0 bases at V and 8 bases at J, with 8 bases between the two ends. The CDR3 totals 13 residues.

This chain links TRBV27 with TRBJ2-3; weak D call: TRBD1 (5 bases). Germline V gene lookup returns CDR1 MNHEY and CDR2 SMNVEV (reference sequence). With 7 bases removed from V and 4 bases from J, the gap between germline ends came to 6 bases. The CDR3 is made up of 11 amino acids. Here the CDR3 DNA reads TGTGCCAGCACCAGGGCAGATACGCAGTATTTT. It is translated as CASTRADTQYF.

This chain's CDR3 is CASAGSGSTDTQYF. DNA of the CDR3: TGTGCCAGCGCCGGAAGCGGAAGCACAGATACGCAGTATTTT. The chain recombines TRBV28 with TRBJ2-3; the D gene is possibly TRBD2 (5 bases). The ends were cut back, 8 bases at V and 0 bases at J, with 12 bases in the middle. The CDR3 is 14 residues long. CDR1 is MDHEN and CDR2 is SYDVKM in the germline V gene.

This chain links TRBV2 with TRBJ2-5, with D perhaps matching TRBD2 (5 bases). Germline V lookup: CDR1 SNHLY, CDR2 FYNNEI. This CDR3 has 14 amino acids. V shed 2 bases and J shed 2 bases, with 9 bases lying between them. As DNA, the CDR3 is TGTGCCAGCAGTGAAAGAGGGTGGCAAGAGACCCAGTACTTC. Translating gives CASSERGWQETQYF. The variable domain in full, completed from reference TRBV2 and TRBJ2-5, reads EPEVTQTPSHQVTQMGQEVILRCVPISNHLYFYWYRQILGQKVEFLVSFYNNEISEKSEIFDDQFSVERPDGSNFTLKIRSTKLEDSAMYFCASSERGWQETQYFGPGTRLLVL.

The genes are TRBV11-3 and TRBJ2-1, with TRBD1 matching 9 bases. The J segment lost 3 bases and the V segment lost 5 bases, leaving 8 bases of the junction unmatched. Looked up from germline, CDR1 is SGHNT and CDR2 is YENEEA. This CDR3 is built from 16 residues. CDR3 residues: CASSPRTGESYNEQFF. The CDR3 nucleotides are TGTGCCAGCAGCCCCCGGACAGGGGAGAGCTACAATGAGCAGTTCTTC.

The rearrangement uses TRBV27 and TRBJ1-1, with 7 nucleotides matching TRBD1. Trimming removed 5 bases from V and 5 bases from J; junction bases left unmatched: 14. Looked up from germline, CDR1 is MNHEY and CDR2 is SMNVEV (reference sequence). This CDR3 has 16 residues. This CDR3 is CASSHPTGEGRTEAFF. CDR3 in DNA: TGTGCCAGCAGTCACCCAACAGGGGAAGGAAGGACTGAAGCTTTCTTT.

V is TRBV28 and J is TRBJ1-5, with 10 bases aligning to TRBD1. Unmatched junction bases numbered 7, after V lost 6 bases and J lost 5 bases. Germline V gene lookup returns CDR1 MDHEN and CDR2 SYDVKM. The CDR3 runs 15 residues. Here the CDR3 DNA reads TGTGCCAGCAGCTCGACAGGGGGCGGCTATCAGCCCCAGCATTTT. It translates to CASSSTGGGYQPQHF.

The rearrangement joins TRBV29-1 to TRBJ1-6, with unresolved D. The CDR3 covers 9 residues. The germline V gene encodes CDR1 SQVTM and CDR2 ANQGSEA. Trimming removed 4 bases from V and 10 bases from J, with 2 bases in between. The CDR3 is CSVASPLHF. In DNA, the CDR3 is TGCAGCGTTGCATCACCCCTCCACTTT.

The sample holds one count of this clone. The genes are TRBV6-5 and TRBJ2-7; weak D call: TRBD1 (5 bases). With 1 base removed from V and 3 bases from J, the gap between germline ends came to 10 bases. CDR1 MNHEY and CDR2 SVGAGI come from the germline V gene. This CDR3 has 14 amino acids. CDR3 DNA: TGTGCCAGCAGTTACTTCAGGGTAAGCTACGAGCAGTACTTC. Translated, it gives CASSYFRVSYEQYF.

In regard to this clone: Additional DNA sequences in this sample encode the identical CDR3. The chain couples TRBV18 to TRBJ2-5; D call uncertain. The V and J ends lost 3 bases and 5 bases respectively, with 7 bases between them. The CDR3 consists of 12 residues. Germline CDR1 reads KGHSH; CDR2 reads LQKENI. Here the CDR3 DNA reads TGTGCCAGCTCACCGAGTCGTGAGACCCAGTACTTC. This codes for CASSPSRETQYF. Combining the CDR3 with reference TRBV18 and TRBJ2-5 gives the whole variable domain NAGVMQNPRHLVRRRGQEARLRCSPMKGHSHVYWYRQLPEEGLKFMVYLQKENIIDESGMPKERFSAEFPKEGPSILRIQQVVRGDSAAYFCASSPSRETQYFGPGTRLLVL.

The genes are TRBV28 and TRBJ2-6; the match to TRBD1 covers 8 bases. Germline-derived CDR1 and CDR2 are MDHEN and SYDVKM. The CDR3 is 19 amino acids. V dropped 3 bases and J dropped 0; count of bases not matched to a gene: 10. The chain's CDR3 is CASSFLPGQDNSGANVLTF. CDR3 DNA: TGTGCCAGCAGTTTCCTCCCGGGACAGGATAACTCTGGGGCCAACGTCCTGACTTTC.

V and J are TRBV12-5 and TRBJ1-1, with D possibly TRBD1 on 5 matching bases. This CDR3 contains 15 residues. CDR1 and CDR2 (germline): LGHNT, FRNRAP. V was clipped by 1 base and J by 3 bases, with 12 bases between them. In DNA form, the CDR3 reads TGTGCTAGTGGTTTGGGTGAGGGGAGGCACACTGAAGCTTTCTTT. Translation gives CASGLGEGRHTEAFF. The whole variable domain, remainder taken from reference TRBV12-5 and TRBJ1-1, is DARVTQTPRHKVTEMGQEVTMRCQPILGHNTVFWYRQTMMQGLELLAYFRNRAPLDDSGMPKDRFSAEMPDATLATLKIQPSEPRDSAVYFCASGLGEGRHTEAFFGQGTRLTVV.

This clone was detected only once. The chain links TRBV28 to TRBJ1-2; D is unresolved. Trimming pared 3 bases from V and 2 bases from J, leaving 13 bases between. The V gene's germline CDR1 is MDHEN and CDR2 SYDVKM. The CDR3 contains 15 residues. CDR3 bases: TGTGCCAGCAGTTTTTCCCCAATTCCCAACTATGGCTACACCTTC. It encodes CASSFSPIPNYGYTF.

V usage is TRBV7-8 and J usage is TRBJ1-5; unclear D gene. Germline lookup yields CDR1 SGHVS and CDR2 FQNEAQ. Trimming removed 5 bases at V and 3 bases at J, with 14 bases between. The CDR3 contains 15 residues. CDR3 DNA sequence: TGTGCCAGCAGCGCGGCCGAAGGTTCCAATCAGCCCCAGCATTTT. This codes for CASSAAEGSNQPQHF.

The CDR3 protein is CASSYSRNTEAFF. DNA of the CDR3: TGTGCCAGCAGTTACTCCCGGAACACTGAAGCTTTCTTT. The chain carries TRBV6-5 and TRBJ1-1; D is unresolved. V was shortened by 0 bases and J by 1 base, with 3 bases between the two germline ends. This CDR3 contains 13 residues. Germline-derived CDR1 and CDR2 are MNHEY and SVGAGI.

This chain uses TRBV2 with TRBJ2-1, with TRBD2 matching 10 bases. The CDR3 extends over 16 amino acids. CDR1 SNHLY and CDR2 FYNNEI come from the germline V gene. Trimming took 7 bases from V and 9 from J; bases not matched to a gene: 15. CDR3 loop: CASTYGERGGRSEQFF. CDR3 coding DNA: TGTGCCAGCACCTACGGGGAGCGGGGGGGCAGGAGTGAGCAGTTCTTC. Complete variable domain (other parts from reference TRBV2 and TRBJ2-1): EPEVTQTPSHQVTQMGQEVILRCVPISNHLYFYWYRQILGQKVEFLVSFYNNEISEKSEIFDDQFSVERPDGSNFTLKIRSTKLEDSAMYFCASTYGERGGRSEQFFGPGTRLTVL.

In regard to this clone: The identical CDR3 is also encoded by other nucleotide sequences in the sample. The chain carries TRBV7-2 and TRBJ1-5; D perhaps matches TRBD1 (6 bases). The germline CDR1 and CDR2 sequences are SGHTA and FQGNSA. V was clipped by 4 bases and J by 2 bases, with 6 bases between them. The CDR3 has 13 amino acids. CDR3 sequence: CASSYRGNQPQHF. The CDR3 coding sequence is TGTGCCAGCAGCTACAGGGGCAATCAGCCCCAGCATTTT.